This T cell receptor (beta chain) was sequenced in a study of T cells in Graves' hyperthyroidism and ophthalmopathy. This CDR3 has 14 residues. V lost 6 bases, J lost 4 bases, and 15 bases lay in between. CDR1 and CDR2 (germline): ENHRY, SYGVKD. TCR beta CDR3 regions were amplified from RNA transcripts. The TCR CDR3 was amplified in a first-round RT-PCR using the HTBI primer set. One entry per CDR3 protein, called by TCRdb with MiXCR from the multiplex PCR reads. The sample includes approximately 640,000 distinct CDR3 sequences, roughly 45% seen only once; the top ten take under 8%. The chain combines TRBV10-3 with TRBJ1-2; no firm D call. The receptor's source is an adult man with Graves' disease, either hyperthyroidism or ophthalmopathy (not recorded which). Sample: peripheral blood or thyroid tissue (not recorded which). The CDR3 loop is CAISFPGQAYGYTF. The CDR3, as DNA: TGTGCCATCAGCTTCCCCGGGCAGGCCTATGGCTACACCTTC.